Listed here are 15 T cell receptor beta chains from one sample, sequenced in a study of T-cell memory formation after mild COVID-19. TCRdb analysed the 5' RACE reads with MiXCR anew, one entry per CDR3 protein. The sample yields 250,000 or so distinct CDR3 sequences, approximately 10% seen once. Sequencing was done on a sample of PBMCs or a T cell subset sorted from them (not recorded which). The receptor source for this set is a man younger than 30 who had mild COVID-19 (a few samples of this study predate the infection). Cell type and time point are not known.

This clonotype came up many times. The chain joins TRBV12-3 or TRBV12-4 to TRBJ2-7; 9 bases line up with TRBD1. J lost 0 bases, V lost 3 bases, and 3 bases had no gene match. The CDR3 length is 15 residues. Here the CDR3 reads CASSFDRGGSYEQYF. The CDR3 nucleotides read TGTGCCAGCAGTTTTGACAGGGGGGGCTCCTACGAGCAGTACTTC.

This clonotype was recorded a few times. The chain is built from TRBV9 and TRBJ2-2, with unresolved D. V was trimmed by 4 bases and J by 4 bases, leaving 14 bases between them. This CDR3 has 15 residues. CDR1 and CDR2 (germline): SGDLS, YYNGEE. CDR3 region: CASSPGSPGTGELFF. The CDR3, as DNA: TGTGCCAGCAGCCCCGGATCTCCCGGCACCGGGGAGCTGTTTTTT.

This clonotype was recorded a few times. The chain links TRBV15 to TRBJ1-1, with D possibly TRBD1 on 6 matching bases. The CDR3 runs to 13 residues. Deletions cut 5 bases from V and 3 bases from J, with 10 bases between. Germline V gives CDR1 LNHNV, CDR2 YYDKDF (reference sequence). CDR3 in amino acids: CATSSQGDTEAFF. In nucleotides, the CDR3 is TGTGCCACCAGCTCACAGGGTGACACTGAAGCTTTCTTT.

There are a few counts of this clonotype. The V and J genes are TRBV5-1 and TRBJ2-5, with 9 bases lining up with TRBD1. Germline V gene lookup returns CDR1 SGHRS and CDR2 YFSETQ. V trimming: 8 bases; J trimming: 5 bases; junction bases outside the gene matches: 7. The CDR3 spans 13 residues. This chain's CDR3 is CASKQGARETQYF. In DNA, the CDR3 is TGCGCCAGTAAACAGGGGGCGAGGGAGACCCAGTACTTC.

This sequence joins TRBV13 and TRBJ2-1; D uncertain. The CDR3 runs to 14 residues. V was clipped by 3 bases and J by 0 bases, with 6 bases between them. Germline lookup yields CDR1 PRHDT and CDR2 FYEKMQ (reference sequence). The CDR3 reads CASSFTSSYNEQFF. CDR3 nucleotide sequence: TGTGCCAGCAGCTTTACAAGCTCCTACAATGAGCAGTTCTTC.

This clonotype has more than one count but fewer than ten. The CDR3 loop reads CATSRTGGLNTEAFF. The CDR3 DNA reads TGTGCCACCAGCAGGACAGGGGGCTTGAACACTGAAGCTTTCTTT. The rearrangement uses TRBV15 and TRBJ1-1; 10 bases map to TRBD1. The CDR3 runs to 15 residues. The V segment lost 3 bases and the J segment 0 bases; nucleotides outside the gene matches: 1. The V gene's germline CDR1 is LNHNV and CDR2 YYDKDF (reference sequence).

This clonotype appeared many times. V is TRBV5-1 and J is TRBJ1-6, with a weak D call TRBD1 (5 bases). CDR3 size: 13 residues. V was cut by 2 bases and J by 7 bases, with 7 bases left in between. Germline loops: CDR1 SGHRS, CDR2 YFSETQ. Here the CDR3 reads CASSFQGNSPLHF. In DNA, the CDR3 is TGCGCCAGCAGCTTCCAGGGAAATTCACCCCTCCACTTT.

In this sample, this clonotype turned up many times. The chain carries TRBV7-2 and TRBJ2-5; no clear D gene. The CDR3 is made up of 15 amino acids. V was shortened by 5 bases and J by 7 bases, with 20 bases between the two germline ends. Germline CDR1 and CDR2: SGHTA and FQGNSA. CDR3 nucleotides: TGTGCCAGCAGCCCAGTGGCAGATCCCTCTCGGACCCAGTACTTC. Amino acids: CASSPVADPSRTQYF.

Many counts were recorded for this clonotype. The V and J genes are TRBV15 and TRBJ2-5, with a possible D match to TRBD1 (6 bases). Germline V gene sequence: CDR1 LNHNV, CDR2 YYDKDF (reference sequence). The CDR3 spans 15 residues. Trimming stripped 1 base from V and 5 bases from J, with 14 bases between. For the CDR3, the DNA is TGTGCCACCAGCAGAGTGGACAGACCTCGGGAGACCCAGTACTTC. Translating it yields CATSRVDRPRETQYF. The variable domain in full, completed from reference TRBV15 and TRBJ2-5, reads DAMVIQNPRYQVTQFGKPVTLSCSQTLNHNVMYWYQQKSSQAPKLLFHYYDKDFNNEADTPDNFQSRRPNTSFCFLDIRSPGLGDTAMYLCATSRVDRPRETQYFGPGTRLLVL.

This chain connects TRBV9 to TRBJ1-2; 8 bases are shared with TRBD1. Germline CDR1 is SGDLS and CDR2 is YYNGEE. V shed 6 bases and J 8 bases; nucleotides not matched to a gene: 12. The CDR3 consists of 14 residues. The CDR3, as DNA: TGTGCCAGCAACCGCATGACAGGGGAGACCGGCTACACCTTC. Translation: CASNRMTGETGYTF.

This clonotype was observed a handful of times. The CDR3 region has the DNA TGTGCCAGCAGTGGGCTGACCTACGAGCAGTACGTC. Its translation is CASSGLTYEQYV. This chain uses TRBV6-2 or TRBV6-3 with TRBJ2-7; D gene uncertain. The CDR3 runs to 12 residues. Trimming shortened V by 5 bases and J by 2 bases, and 7 bases separated the two germline ends. The V gene's germline CDR1 is MNHEY and CDR2 SVGEGT.

This clonotype was recorded at least ten times. This sequence joins TRBV7-9 and TRBJ1-1; D possibly corresponds to TRBD1 (5 bases). The CDR3 loop spans 15 amino acids. Trimming left V 5 bases short and J 0 bases short, with 13 bases between. Per germline, CDR1 SEHNR and CDR2 FQNEAQ (reference sequence). CDR3 DNA: TGTGCCAGCAGCCCGAGGGGAGGGGTGAACACTGAAGCTTTCTTT. Translated: CASSPRGGVNTEAFF.

V gene TRBV4-2 combines with J gene TRBJ1-5; weak D call: TRBD1 (5 bases). Germline CDR1 LGHNA, CDR2 YNFKEQ. The CDR3 runs to 16 residues. V shed 1 base and J shed 2 bases, with 12 bases lying between them. CDR3 loop: CASSQVMGGGNQPQHF. CDR3 bases: TGTGCCAGCAGCCAAGTGATGGGGGGGGGCAATCAGCCCCAGCATTTT.

Ten or more counts support this clonotype. This rearrangement joins TRBV12-3 or TRBV12-4 to TRBJ2-3; no reliable D call. The germline V and J ends were trimmed by 5 bases and 2 bases, with 5 bases remaining between them. The CDR3 sequence is 12 residues long. The CDR3 nucleotides read TGTGCCAGCAGTCGTAACACAGATACGCAGTATTTT. It translates to CASSRNTDTQYF.

This clonotype has a count of ten or more. The rearrangement links TRBV20-1 to TRBJ2-2; TRBD1 matches at 8 bases. Germline V lookup: CDR1 DFQATT, CDR2 SNEGSKA (reference sequence). J lost 5 bases, V lost 3 bases, and 5 bases had no gene match. The CDR3 covers 14 residues. DNA of the CDR3: TGCAGTGCTAGCCAGGGGGCTGGTACCGGGGAGCTGTTTTTT. It yields the protein CSASQGAGTGELFF.